A few counts support the clone carrying this TCR beta chain. Antigen specificity is unknown. The sample originates from a study of blood T cells in healthy people across ages. The study's findings and limits: With unsorted PBMCs, a conclusive comparison of naive versus antigen-experienced cells was not possible.

Alongside a J-beta primer mix, a sample-barcoded 5' primer served in a second PCR lasting roughly 7 to 12 cycles. TCRdb fed the 5' RACE reads into MiXCR, producing one record per CDR3 protein. Counted here are more than 500,000 distinct CDR3 sequences, 25% to 30% occurring once; the ten biggest clones make up under 20%. Material for sequencing was blood. The TCR originated in an older woman in good health.

The chain's CDR3 is CASSQGDRGGYGYTF. CDR3 bases: TGTGCCAGCAGCCAAGGTGACAGGGGCGGCTATGGCTACACCTTC. The chain carries TRBV4-2 and TRBJ1-2; the match to TRBD1 covers 8 bases. Germline lookup yields CDR1 LGHNA and CDR2 YNFKEQ. V trimming: 1 base; J trimming: 4 bases; junction bases outside the gene matches: 5. This CDR3 comprises 15 residues.